This TCR beta chain comes out of a study of regulatory T cells in long-lasting Graves disease. This clonotype has just a few counts. Its specificity is not known. Sequencing libraries for TCR beta were prepared with iRepertoire HTBI primers and Arm-PCR of CDR3 regions. TCRdb analysed the multiplex PCR reads with MiXCR anew, one entry per CDR3 protein. The sample lists about 660,000 distinct CDR3 sequences, 25% to 35% occurring once. Trimming shortened V by 7 bases and J by 8 bases, and 20 bases separated the two germline ends. There are 15 residues in the CDR3. Germline V CDR1 and CDR2: LNHDA, SQIVND (reference sequence). Overall study results and limits: Persistent Graves' patients showed less TCR diversity than newly diagnosed patients showed.

Time point reported: persistent/refractory GD, antithyroid drugs over 5 years with positive TRAb. RNA extracted from PBMCs served as the sequencing template. V is TRBV19 and J is TRBJ1-4, with D tentatively TRBD1 (5 bases). The receptor was derived from a female donor with Graves disease. The sequencing used peripheral blood mononuclear cells (PBMCs), collected when the disease was refractory, from a patient treated with antithyroid drugs. CDR3 nucleotide sequence: TGTGCCAGTACTCCTGACCGGTGGGGGAACGAAAAACTGTTTTTT. It is translated as CASTPDRWGNEKLFF. The whole variable domain, remainder taken from reference TRBV19 and TRBJ1-4, is DGGITQSPKYLFRKEGQNVTLSCEQNLNHDAMYWYRQDPGQGLRLIYYSQIVNDFQKGDIAEGYSVSREKKESFPLTVTSAQKNPTAFYLCASTPDRWGNEKLFFGSGTQLSVL.